This T cell receptor beta chain was captured by sequencing in a study of blood T cell repertoires in COVID-19. Study details: The United States, Italy and Spain supplied acute and convalescent COVID-19 samples.

CDR3 length equals 17 residues. Germline CDR1 is SGDLS and CDR2 is YYNGEE. Trimming removed 4 bases from V and 4 bases from J; junction bases left unmatched: 13. The protocol was immunoSEQ multiplex PCR, while the TCRdb copy is restricted to in-frame clones and leaves out a portion. The table lists over 90,000 clones, more than 75% of them singletons. V and J are TRBV9 and TRBJ2-5; 10 nucleotides align to TRBD2. The receptor comes from a man over 45 with active or convalescent COVID-19. Sequencing was done on a sample of peripheral blood. The DNA of the CDR3 is TGTGCCAGCAGCCCAGGGACTAGCGCTAGGGCTGCAGAGACCCAGTACTTC. Encoded protein: CASSPGTSARAAETQYF.